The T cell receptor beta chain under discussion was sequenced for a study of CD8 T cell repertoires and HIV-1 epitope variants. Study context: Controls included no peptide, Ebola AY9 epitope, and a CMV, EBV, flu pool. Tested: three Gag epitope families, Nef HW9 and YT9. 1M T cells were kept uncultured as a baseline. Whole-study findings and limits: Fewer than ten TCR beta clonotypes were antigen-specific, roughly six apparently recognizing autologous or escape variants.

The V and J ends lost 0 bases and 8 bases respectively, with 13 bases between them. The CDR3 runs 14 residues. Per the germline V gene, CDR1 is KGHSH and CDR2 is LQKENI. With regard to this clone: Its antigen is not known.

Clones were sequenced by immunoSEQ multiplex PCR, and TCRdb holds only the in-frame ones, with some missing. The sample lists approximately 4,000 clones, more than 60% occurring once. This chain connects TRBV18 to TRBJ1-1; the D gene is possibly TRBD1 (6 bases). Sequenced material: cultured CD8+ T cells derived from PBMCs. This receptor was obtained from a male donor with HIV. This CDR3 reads CASSPPGRQAEAFF. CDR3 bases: TGTGCCAGCTCACCACCGGGACGACAGGCCGAAGCTTTCTTT.